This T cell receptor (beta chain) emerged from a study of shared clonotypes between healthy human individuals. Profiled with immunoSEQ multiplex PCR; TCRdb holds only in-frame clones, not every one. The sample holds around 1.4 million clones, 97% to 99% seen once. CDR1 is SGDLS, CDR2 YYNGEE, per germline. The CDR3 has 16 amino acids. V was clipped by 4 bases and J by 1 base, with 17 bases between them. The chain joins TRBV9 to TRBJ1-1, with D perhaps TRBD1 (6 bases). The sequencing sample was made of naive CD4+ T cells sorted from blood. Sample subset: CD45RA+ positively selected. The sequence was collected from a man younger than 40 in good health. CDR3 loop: CASSPQQGSTNTEAFF. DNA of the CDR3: TGTGCCAGCAGCCCTCAACAGGGTTCTACGAACACTGAAGCTTTCTTT.